This TCR beta chain was profiled in a study of cytomegalovirus exposure and HLA in healthy donors (dated by TCRdb to 2016 to 2017). Some background on the complete study: In an earlier analysis of under 600 of the donors, around 300 Gb of sequence data and just under 120 million unique TCR beta sequences from roughly 180 million T cells were reported. A later genetic analysis took genome-wide SNP genotypes for about 65% of the 666 donors and used that subset as a discovery cohort. To decide whether each TCR beta V gene segment behaved as functional or pseudogenic, an earlier analysis of approximately 590 of the donors relied on high-throughput TCR beta sequencing. All discovery cohort repertoires had been generated using a single sequencing platform. The genetic ancestry cluster associated with self-reported Caucasian donors included around four fifths of the roughly 380 genotyped donors. HLA typing included class I and class II loci at four-digit resolution. Typing coverage varied by locus: 629-630 donors for A, B, C, DRB1 and DQB1; around 560 for DQA1; approximately 570 for DPA1; some 470 for DPB1. Donor age, sex, ethnicity and CMV serostatus were compiled together with the repertoire data. Because of strong linkage in the cohort, roughly five DR-DQ haplotypes were treated as single units for association and clustering. Besides the first cohort of hundreds of subjects, a separate validation cohort made up of roughly 120 different subjects was used. Around 320 gigabases of sequencing data and 80 million or so unique TCR sequences were included in an early release covering roughly 600 HLA-typed donors. A later analysis re-analyzed previously published TCR beta repertoires from roughly 630 donors and added high-resolution HLA genotyping to study TCR occurrence patterns. Among over 350 genotyped donors of the cohort, an average of about 240,000 unique TCR beta nucleotide sequences were sequenced per donor, 15% to 20% of them non-productive. Rather than drawing on any new phenotypic data, the later analysis identified candidate immune exposures from TCR beta sequences and the way those sequences occurred across donors. Using immunosequencing, the study profiled T cell repertoires from about 620 subjects and related those repertoires to cytomegalovirus serostatus. To predict cytomegalovirus infection status, the study combined high-throughput TCR immunosequencing, statistical association of individual TCRs with disease status, and machine learning. The aim of the study was to test whether cataloging public T cell receptors could identify signatures of past pathogen exposure.

Remarks on this clone: No cognate antigen has been identified for it. The sample holds no much larger clone one base away, and base qualities are not on file.

Study-level results and caveats: Because counts were too low, 15 or so rarely observed V segments, including chromosome 9 orphons, were excluded from the earlier analysis of 587 of the donors. The sequencing pipeline was judged likely to have produced a cluster of highly shared sequence variants as a technical artifact. Assigning TCR associations to individual alleles was difficult when HLA alleles, especially DR and DQ, strongly co-occurred. Most CMV-associated TCR beta chains appeared to be HLA-restricted in a later analysis, and the HLA associations seemed to be driven largely by CMV exposure. A later analysis associated 16,951 TCR beta sequences with specific HLA alleles at a false discovery rate of 0.05. The authors suggested that the approach could potentially be generalized to other disease states and immunological phenotypes. A later analysis found that HLA-associated TCR beta chains were more clonally expanded and had lower generation probabilities than equally common non-associated chains. Correlated functional status among segregating V segments might reflect linkage disequilibrium, but an unknown experimental factor could not be ruled out. Some IMGT-functional V segments, including TRBV6-2 and TRBV6-3, could not be told apart with the 87-base-pair reads, so those segments were excluded. In a later analysis, several top co-occurrence clusters were reported to appear linked to parvovirus B19, influenza, CMV and Epstein-Barr virus. Most TCR sequences were seen in very few donors, while some public TCRs were found in many individuals. Sequencing depth was assumed to be roughly uniform across donors in the presence/absence analyses, though that assumption may not hold. V-gene and J-gene trimming of TCR beta chains was associated with a missense DCLRE1C variant in a later genetic analysis, and the association was replicated in an independent cohort. In an earlier analysis of approximately 590 of the donors, most TCR beta V segments were observed in productive rearrangements about 90% or about 30% of the time, broadly matching IMGT annotations. According to a later genetic analysis, donors in an Asian-associated ancestry cluster had fewer N-insertions in productive TCRs than the approximately 690-donor mean. A few of the identified cytomegalovirus-associated TCR beta chains were confirmed in vitro to be specific for cytomegalovirus antigens. A further reported finding was that TCR beta sequences accurately predicted the HLA-A and HLA-B alleles for most subjects in the first cohort. According to a later analysis, TCR association rates differed among HLA loci, with DRB1 alleles showing the most associated TCRs and HLA-C alleles showing the fewest. In the study, approximately 160 TCR beta chains were listed as associated with cytomegalovirus. CMV serostatus was the only immune exposure information available for the cohort. In this cohort, only TCR beta chains were sequenced, and detectable features were limited by the absence of alpha or paired-chain data. Because HLA typing was missing for some donors at each locus, association tests included only the typed subset. The classifier was reported to diagnose cytomegalovirus status with high specificity and sensitivity in both the original cohort and the validation cohort.

The cohort comprised around 700 healthy bone marrow donors. At the time of sampling, all cohort members were nominally healthy, though unrecorded immune exposures were likely present. The donor tested CMV seronegative and was one of the 352 seronegative cohort members. A peripheral blood sample was collected from each donor, and TCR beta sequencing was performed on peripheral blood mononuclear cells. Genomic DNA extraction from the blood cell samples was performed with the Qiagen DNeasy Blood Extraction Kit. To prepare the library, the immunoSEQ multiplex PCR assay was applied. The multiplex PCR relied on a mix of 60 forward primers for TCR Vbeta segments and 13 reverse primers for TCR Jbeta segments. The CDR3 region of rearranged TCR beta genes was amplified from genomic DNA with a multiplex PCR assay. Amplified TCR beta libraries were sequenced as 87-base-pair reads on the Illumina HiSeq System. Per the source publication's procedure: A later analysis tallied some 79 million unique TCR beta chains across the 666 repertoires, and about 10 million of those chains were shared by two or more donors. To remove PCR and sequencing errors, raw reads were error-corrected and collapsed into unique sequences using a nearest-neighbor algorithm that merged closely related sequences. To assign V, D and J gene segments, CDR3 sequences were aligned to IMGT reference sequences. For a sequence to be retained, a match of at least six nucleotides was required to both a V gene segment and a J gene segment. Rearrangements were called productive when the CDR3 lacked stop codons and stayed in frame with V and J; all others were non-productive. CDR3 was defined by IMGT convention, running from the second conserved V-encoded cysteine to the conserved J-encoded phenylalanine. Sequences without an unambiguous match to a single V gene segment were excluded from the earlier analysis of a few hundred of the donors. An earlier analysis of several hundred of the donors called V segments functional above 56.7% productive rearrangements and segregating when the between-donor standard deviation exceeded 5%. A statistical classification framework was built for diagnosing cytomegalovirus status from the catalog of TCR beta chain sequences. A later analysis assigned V and J genes by comparing TCR nucleotide sequences with IMGT/GENE-DB human TR gene sequences. A later analysis assigned CDR3 sequences and most-parsimonious VDJ recombination scenarios with the TCRdist pipeline. A later analysis defined each TCR beta chain by its CDR3 amino acid sequence plus V-gene family, and excluded reads lacking a unique V-gene family. In a later analysis, fewer than 600 highly shared, low-generation-probability nucleotide sequences were removed to address suspected cross-contamination and a sequencing artifact. In a later analysis, a clonal expansion index was calculated for each public chain from normalized within-repertoire ranks of inferred template counts. Generation probabilities in a later analysis came from a VDJ recombination model fitted to out-of-frame rearrangements, and those results were checked against IGoR. In a later analysis, TCR-TCR, TCR-HLA and TCR-CMV co-occurrence was scored with hypergeometric tests, and a repertoire-size bias correction was applied to TCR pairs. A later analysis estimated false discovery rates by permuting HLA or CMV assignments 20 times. In a later analysis, co-occurring TCRs were grouped using DBSCAN, with TCRdist sequence similarity added in when clustering inside HLA-allele-positive subsets. Repertoires with fewer than 30,000 or more than 120,000 public chains, plus five repertoires with anomalous nucleotide sharing, were excluded from co-occurrence clustering. In its TCRdb copy, this immuneACCESS table keeps in-frame sequences only and misses some clones. Where compared with another copy, unresolved V genes explain less than half of these, and the others have no known cause. The DNA gave D and trimming, while V, J and clone size come from that table. The sample table shows about 160,000 clones, and over 65% are seen once. Approximately 3.1% of the sample belongs to the ten largest clones.

The CDR1 and CDR2 encoded by the germline V gene (reference sequence) are MNHEY and SMNVEV. The trim is 2 bases for V and 9 bases for J, with a gap of 19 bases between the germline ends. The CDR3 holds 15 amino acids from the cysteine to the phenylalanine. Only the CDR3 DNA is retained, 45 bases long and in frame from the first base. Sequenced: PBMCs. The chain couples TRBV27 to TRBJ2-5; the D gene is perhaps TRBD2, on 7 matching bases. The sequence came from a woman aged 40 to 55 in good health and CMV-seronegative. The CDR3 reads as follows: CASSLNSRGALAQYF. The nucleotide sequence reads TGTGCCAGCAGTTTAAACTCACGGGGGGCGCTGGCCCAGTACTTC.